This T cell receptor (beta chain) was obtained from a study of shared clonotypes between healthy human individuals (dated by TCRdb to 2018 to 2020). At the level of the whole study: The cohort comprised two women and a few men aged 18 to 49 years. Between about 0.9 and 10 billion PBMCs per donor were obtained by leukapheresis. Blood TCR repertoires of five healthy adults were deeply sequenced to estimate repertoire size and the extent of clonotype sharing between individuals. Per donor, three plates each were used for CD4 naive and CD4 memory, two for CD8 naive, and one for CD8 memory. Libraries were prepared and TCR repertoires were sequenced by different laboratories using diverse techniques, in order to increase sequencing depth and limit assay-specific biases.

This clone has a single count. What this receptor recognizes is not known. Base qualities are not at hand, and no much larger clone is one base apart. Using the deep immunoSEQ assay, multiplex PCR amplified TCR CDR3 regions from genomic DNA. For each cell subset, the extracted genomic DNA was distributed evenly across all wells of several immunoSEQ 96-well plates, and each plate served as one replicate. For sorted subsets, approximately 200 ng of genomic DNA, equivalent to 25,000 to 35,000 T cell genomes, went into each replicate PCR. The purified libraries were quantified using a Qubit 3.0 fluorometer, sized with a Bioanalyzer 2100, and then quantified again using the KAPA Library Quantification kit. A separate single-read 150-cycle Illumina NextSeq 550 flow cell was used to sequence each immunoSEQ 96-well plate. On the study's bioinformatics: Because only junctional sequences without quality scores were contained in the immunoSEQ output, filtering matching that applied to full-length reads could not be performed. To assign V/J genes and CDR3, sequences were annotated against IMGT germline references using PyIR, a Python wrapper for IgBLAST v1.9. Reads with weak V/J assignments (E-value above 1e-6), missing CDR3, stop codons, out-of-frame junctions, or ambiguous translated residues were removed. V3J clonotypes were defined by identical inferred V gene, J gene, and CDR3 amino acid sequence. To compute the percentage overlap between repertoires, the number of shared unique clonotypes was divided by the size of the smaller repertoire. RTK rarefaction, the Chao1 estimator, and Recon v2.1 estimates of unobserved clonotypes were used to assess repertoire richness. OLGA was used to compute generation probabilities for all TCRbeta clonotypes that the gDNA method yielded from a few donors. This immuneACCESS table, as held by TCRdb, lists in-frame sequences with V and J called but not all clones. Of the missing ones, under half trace to an unresolved V gene in checked studies; the others have no known cause. Clone size and V and J calls were adopted from that table, with D and trimming inferred from the DNA. Counted in this sample were 2,500,000 or so clones; 85% to 95% of them appeared once. Jointly, the top ten make up 0.11% to 0.15% of the sample.

Beyond this particular receptor, the publication reports: Sharing across four donors was observed for around 5% of naive CD4, less than 4% of naive CD8, 2.3% of memory CD4, and roughly 0.4% of memory CD8 clonotypes. Even with the large sequencing depth, rarefaction of the sorted-subset datasets indicated that sequencing was incomplete. Based on pairwise subsampling, the degree of clonotype sharing among donors was expected to be affected by sequencing depth. Higher generation probabilities were observed for clonotypes shared by all four sorted-subset donors than for non-shared clonotypes. Sampling was restricted to blood, and TCR repertoires in tissues likely differ from the TCR repertoires found in blood. The small number of donors limited the genetic and exposure-history diversity represented. Naive subsets generally had larger estimated clonotype richness than memory subsets.

V drops 9 bases and J drops 6 bases, leaving 15 bases in between. The CDR3 has 14 amino acids, counting the end cysteine and phenylalanine. The DNA shown is the 42-base CDR3, in frame from base 1. For CDR1 and CDR2, the germline V gene (reference sequence) lists MNHNY and SVGAGI. The donors were healthy, HIV-negative adults who had no recently reported acute infections or vaccinations. All donors were Caucasian adults living in Nashville, Tennessee, USA. Magnetic negative selection was used to enrich CD4+ T cells, after which naive cells were positively selected on CD45RA and the negative fraction became the memory subset. Blood was obtained by leukapheresis, after which PBMCs were separated by Ficoll-Histopaque density gradient centrifugation and cryopreserved in liquid nitrogen vapor phase. Purity and quantity of every magnetically sorted T cell population were checked by analytical flow cytometry. Each sorted fraction had its genomic DNA isolated and then quantified by UV absorbance on a Nanodrop 2000c.

The V and J segments used are TRBV6-6 and TRBJ1-6, with a weak D call of TRBD1 (5 bases match). Material: naive CD4+ T cells sorted from blood. This sample's cell subset or site label indicates: CD45RA+ positively selected. The sequence came from a man aged 18 to 30 in good health. The nucleotide sequence is given as TGTGCCAGTCTAGAGGCAGGGATTAATTCACCCCTCCACTTT. It translates as CASLEAGINSPLHF.